Presented here are 14 T cell receptor beta chains from one specimen sequenced in a study of T-cell reconstitution after alpha-beta-depleted transplantation in children (TCRdb year 2016). The method behind the library was PCR. The instrument was an Illumina HiSeq 2500. TCR library preparation used molecular barcoding, with unique molecular identifiers applied to normalize quantification of the TCRbeta repertoire. In TCRdb, the public reads were trimmed at Q25 with fastp and aligned with MiXCR, with productive beta chains retained. One record per CDR3 amino acid sequence lists the most common genes and DNA. The sample yields more than 450,000 distinct CDR3 sequences; 15% to 20% were counted once. The ten largest clones take up roughly 3.3% of the sample. The sample was PBMCs from the stem cell graft donor, taken from the stem cell graft. The receptor set was obtained from a human donor who donated a stem cell graft to a child with acute lymphoblastic leukemia.

This clonotype was detected a few times. The J gene is TRBJ2-7, the V gene TRBV7-8, with 16 positions matching TRBD2. The length of the CDR3 is 19 residues. With V trimmed by 3 bases and J by 2 bases, 10 bases remained unmatched. Per the germline V gene, CDR1 is SGHVS and CDR2 is FQNEAQ. CDR3 bases: TGTGCCAGCAGCTTTACCGGGACTAGCGGGAGGGCCCTCGCCTACGAGCAGTACTTC. Residues: CASSFTGTSGRALAYEQYF.

This clonotype came up a few times. The chain links TRBV15 to TRBJ1-1; D gene unclear. This CDR3 is 15 amino acids long. V lost 6 bases and J 3 bases, leaving 17 bases between the germline ends. Germline V gives CDR1 LNHNV, CDR2 YYDKDF (reference sequence). CDR3 sequence reads: CATSFPIDGDTEAFF. The CDR3 DNA reads TGTGCCACCAGTTTTCCAATCGACGGGGACACTGAAGCTTTCTTT.

The chain combines TRBV11-1 with TRBJ1-5; 7 nucleotides agree with TRBD1. From germline, CDR1 is SGHAT and CDR2 FQDESV (reference sequence). V was clipped by 2 bases and J by 0 bases; unmatched bases: 10. The CDR3 is 18 amino acids. The CDR3 here is CASSLYPGQAYSNQPQHF. The CDR3 DNA follows: TGTGCCAGCAGCTTATACCCAGGACAGGCTTATAGCAATCAGCCCCAGCATTTT.

The table lists this clonotype with a few counts. The rearrangement links TRBV2 to TRBJ2-7, with TRBD1 as a possible D gene (6 bases). The CDR3 contains 16 residues. V lost 3 bases to trimming and J lost 3 bases, with 18 bases between them. Germline V lookup: CDR1 SNHLY, CDR2 FYNNEI. The CDR3 sequence is CASSETTGSKFYEQYF. The DNA of the CDR3 is TGTGCCAGCAGTGAGACAACAGGGAGTAAGTTCTACGAGCAGTACTTC.

This clonotype turned up a few times. The chain joins TRBV7-9 to TRBJ2-3, with D perhaps matching TRBD1 or TRBD2 (6 bases each). From germline, CDR1 is SEHNR and CDR2 FQNEAQ (reference sequence). This CDR3 has 15 amino acids. Trimming pared 2 bases from V and 4 bases from J, leaving 13 bases between. The CDR3, as DNA: TGTGCCAGCAGCTTAAGGGGGGCAGTCGCAGATACGCAGTATTTT. Its translation is CASSLRGAVADTQYF.

This clonotype was seen a few times. The chain combines TRBV3-1 with TRBJ2-5, with no clear D. This CDR3 spans 17 amino acids. In germline, CDR1 is LGHDT, CDR2 YNNKEL (reference sequence). Trimming removed 0 bases at V and 1 base at J, with 15 bases between. Here the CDR3 DNA reads TGTGCCAGCAGCCAAGAAACCAGCGAGACGTTCCAAGAGACCCAGTACTTC. Amino acids: CASSQETSETFQETQYF.

The V call is TRBV20-1, the J call TRBJ2-1; 10 bases fit TRBD2. V was pared by 5 bases and J by 2 bases, with 12 bases of the junction left unmatched. Germline values: CDR1 DFQATT, CDR2 SNEGSKA (reference sequence). There are 17 residues in the CDR3. The CDR3 loop reads CSAVGASGRTPYNEQFF. In DNA, the CDR3 is TGCAGTGCTGTAGGGGCTAGCGGGAGAACCCCCTACAATGAGCAGTTCTTC.

This clonotype was counted between two and nine times. This chain connects TRBV7-8 to TRBJ2-5, with 9 bases matching TRBD2. The germline V gene has CDR1 SGHVS and CDR2 FQNEAQ. V dropped 5 bases and J dropped 4; count of bases not matched to a gene: 14. There are 17 residues in the CDR3. The CDR3 spells CASSPGLAERGRETQYF. The CDR3, as DNA: TGTGCCAGCAGCCCGGGACTAGCTGAAAGAGGACGAGAGACCCAGTACTTC.

The rearrangement joins TRBV7-9 to TRBJ2-2; TRBD2 agrees at 8 bases. The germline CDR1 and CDR2 sequences are SEHNR and FQNEAQ (reference sequence). The CDR3 extends over 14 amino acids. The junction had 5 bases not matched to a gene; V was cut back by 5 bases and J by 6 bases. This CDR3 reads CASSAPGLAGELFF. The CDR3 nucleotides read TGTGCCAGCAGCGCGCCGGGACTAGCCGGGGAGCTGTTTTTT.

This clonotype was seen at least ten times. The gene calls are TRBV4-2 and TRBJ2-3; no definite D call. V was shortened by 0 bases and J by 6 bases, with 4 bases between the two germline ends. Germline CDR1 is LGHNA and CDR2 is YNFKEQ. This CDR3 spans 12 amino acids. CDR3 sequence: CASSQDSDTQYF. In nucleotides, the CDR3 is TGTGCCAGCAGCCAAGATTCGGATACGCAGTATTTT.

In nucleotides, the CDR3 is TGTGCCAGCGGGAGGGGGCGGGAGCAGTTCTTC. Amino acid sequence: CASGRGREQFF. This rearrangement joins TRBV2 to TRBJ2-1; D is tentatively TRBD1 or TRBD2 (7 bases each). CDR3 length: 11 residues. The V end was cut by 8 bases, the J end by 10 bases, with 12 bases between. Germline V gives CDR1 SNHLY, CDR2 FYNNEI.

This clonotype was seen a handful of times. The chain carries TRBV7-6 and TRBJ2-7; D is possibly TRBD2 (6 bases). Between the trimmed V and J ends, which lost 5 bases and 0 bases, there was a span of 14 bases. CDR1 and CDR2 (germline): SGHVS, FNYEAQ. The CDR3 extends over 15 amino acids. The CDR3 loop is CASSPLPGSSYEQYF. Here the CDR3 DNA reads TGTGCCAGCAGCCCCTTGCCCGGGAGCTCCTACGAGCAGTACTTC.

This clonotype was seen only a few times. The chain has TRBV3-1 and TRBJ2-1; maybe TRBD2 (6 bases). Per germline, CDR1 LGHDT and CDR2 YNNKEL (reference sequence). The V and J ends lost 0 bases and 4 bases respectively, with 13 bases between them. CDR3 length equals 16 residues. CDR3 in amino acids: CASSQDRSGRYNEQFF. The CDR3 nucleotides are TGTGCCAGCAGCCAAGACCGGAGCGGGCGGTACAATGAGCAGTTCTTC.

This clonotype showed up just once. The chain carries TRBV27 and TRBJ1-5; TRBD1 agrees at 9 bases. Per the germline V gene, CDR1 is MNHEY and CDR2 is SMNVEV (reference sequence). Trimming took 5 bases from V and 0 from J; bases not matched to a gene: 14. This CDR3 has 19 residues. This CDR3 reads CASSHSAGTGTYSNQPQHF. Here the CDR3 DNA reads TGTGCCAGCAGTCACTCGGCCGGGACAGGGACCTATAGCAATCAGCCCCAGCATTTT.